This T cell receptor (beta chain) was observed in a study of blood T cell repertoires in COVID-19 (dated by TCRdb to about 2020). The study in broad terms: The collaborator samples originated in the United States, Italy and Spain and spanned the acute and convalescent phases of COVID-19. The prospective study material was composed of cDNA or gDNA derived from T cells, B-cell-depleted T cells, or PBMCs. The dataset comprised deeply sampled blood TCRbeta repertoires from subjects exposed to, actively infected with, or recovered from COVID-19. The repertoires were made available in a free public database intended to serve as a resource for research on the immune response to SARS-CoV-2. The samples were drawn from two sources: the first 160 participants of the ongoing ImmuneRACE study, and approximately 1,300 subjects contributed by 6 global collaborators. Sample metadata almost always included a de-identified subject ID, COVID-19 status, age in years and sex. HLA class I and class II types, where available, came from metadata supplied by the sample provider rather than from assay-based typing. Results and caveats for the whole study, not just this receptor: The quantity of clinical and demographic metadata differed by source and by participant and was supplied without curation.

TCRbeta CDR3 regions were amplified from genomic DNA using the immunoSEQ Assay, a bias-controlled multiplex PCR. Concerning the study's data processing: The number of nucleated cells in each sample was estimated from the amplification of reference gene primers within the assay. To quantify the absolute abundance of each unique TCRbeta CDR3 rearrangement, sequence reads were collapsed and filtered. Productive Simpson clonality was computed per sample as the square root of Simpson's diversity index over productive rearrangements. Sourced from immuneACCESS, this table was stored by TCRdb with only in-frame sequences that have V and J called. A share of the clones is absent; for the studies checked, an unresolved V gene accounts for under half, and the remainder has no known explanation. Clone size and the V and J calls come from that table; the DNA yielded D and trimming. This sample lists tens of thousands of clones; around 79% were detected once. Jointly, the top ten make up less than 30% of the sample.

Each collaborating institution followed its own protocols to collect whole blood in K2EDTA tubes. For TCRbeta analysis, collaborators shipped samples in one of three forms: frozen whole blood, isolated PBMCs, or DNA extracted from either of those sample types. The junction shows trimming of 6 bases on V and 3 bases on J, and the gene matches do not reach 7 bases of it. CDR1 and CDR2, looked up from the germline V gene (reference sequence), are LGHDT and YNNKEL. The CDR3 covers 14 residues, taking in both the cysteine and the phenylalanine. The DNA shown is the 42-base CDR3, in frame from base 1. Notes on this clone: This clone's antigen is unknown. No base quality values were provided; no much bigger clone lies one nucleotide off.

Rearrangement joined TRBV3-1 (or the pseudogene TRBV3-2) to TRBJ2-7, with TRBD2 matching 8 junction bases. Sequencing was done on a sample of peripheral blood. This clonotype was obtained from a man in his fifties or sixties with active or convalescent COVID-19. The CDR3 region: CASRGSGVFYEQYF. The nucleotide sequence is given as TGTGCCAGCAGGGGTAGCGGGGTTTTCTACGAGCAGTACTTC.